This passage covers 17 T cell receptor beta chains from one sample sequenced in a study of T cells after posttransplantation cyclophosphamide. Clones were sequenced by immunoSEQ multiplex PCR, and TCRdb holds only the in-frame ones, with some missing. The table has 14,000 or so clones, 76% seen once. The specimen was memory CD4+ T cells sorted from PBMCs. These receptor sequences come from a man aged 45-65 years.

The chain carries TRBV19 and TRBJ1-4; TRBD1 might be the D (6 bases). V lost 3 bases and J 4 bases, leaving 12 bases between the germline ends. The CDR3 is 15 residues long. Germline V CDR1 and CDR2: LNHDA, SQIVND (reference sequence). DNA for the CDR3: TGTGCCAGTAGTATGGCCCCCAGGGGTAATGAAAAACTGTTTTTT. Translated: CASSMAPRGNEKLFF.

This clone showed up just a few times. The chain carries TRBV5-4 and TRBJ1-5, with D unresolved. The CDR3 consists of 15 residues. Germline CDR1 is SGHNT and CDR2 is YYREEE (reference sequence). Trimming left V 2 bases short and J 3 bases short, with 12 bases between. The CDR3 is CASSLDGGPNQPQHF. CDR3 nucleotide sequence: TGTGCCAGCAGCTTAGACGGAGGTCCCAATCAGCCCCAGCATTTT.

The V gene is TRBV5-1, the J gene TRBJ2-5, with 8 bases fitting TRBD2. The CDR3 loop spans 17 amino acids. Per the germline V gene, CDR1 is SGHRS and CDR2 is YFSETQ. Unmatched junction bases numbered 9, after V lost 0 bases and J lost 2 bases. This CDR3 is CASSLGGVTSAQETQYF. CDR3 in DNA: TGCGCCAGCAGCTTGGGGGGGGTGACTAGCGCACAAGAGACCCAGTACTTC.

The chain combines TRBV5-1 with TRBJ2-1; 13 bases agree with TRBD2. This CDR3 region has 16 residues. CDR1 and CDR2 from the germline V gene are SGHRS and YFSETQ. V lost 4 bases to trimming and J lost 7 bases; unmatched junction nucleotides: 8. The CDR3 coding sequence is TGCGCCAGCAGCCCCATGACTAGCGGGAGGATGAATGAGCAGTTCTTC. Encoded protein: CASSPMTSGRMNEQFF. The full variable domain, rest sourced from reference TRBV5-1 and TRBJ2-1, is KAGVTQTPRYLIKTRGQQVTLSCSPISGHRSVSWYQQTPGQGLQFLFEYFSETQRNKGNFPGRFSGRQFSNSRSEMNVSTLELGDSALYLCASSPMTSGRMNEQFFGPGTRLTVL.

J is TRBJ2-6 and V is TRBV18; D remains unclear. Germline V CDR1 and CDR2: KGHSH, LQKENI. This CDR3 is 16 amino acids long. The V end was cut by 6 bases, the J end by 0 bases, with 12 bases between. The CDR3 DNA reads TGTGCCAGCTCCCCTTTGTTCTCCTCTGGGGCCAACGTCCTGACTTTC. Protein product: CASSPLFSSGANVLTF.

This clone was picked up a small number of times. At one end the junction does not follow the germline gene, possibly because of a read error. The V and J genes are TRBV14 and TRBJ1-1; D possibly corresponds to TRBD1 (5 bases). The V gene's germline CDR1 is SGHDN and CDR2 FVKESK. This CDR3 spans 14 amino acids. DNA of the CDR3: TGTGCCAGCACGAGGCCCTCCCCGAACTTTTGGGGCCCTTTT. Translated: CASTRPSPNFWGPF.

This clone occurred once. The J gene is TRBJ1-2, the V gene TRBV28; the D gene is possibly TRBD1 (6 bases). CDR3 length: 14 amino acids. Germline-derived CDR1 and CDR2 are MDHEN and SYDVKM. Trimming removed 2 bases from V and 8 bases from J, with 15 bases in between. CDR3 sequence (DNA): TGTGCCAGCAGTTTAGTCGACAGGTCCTACGGCTACACCTTC. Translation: CASSLVDRSYGYTF.

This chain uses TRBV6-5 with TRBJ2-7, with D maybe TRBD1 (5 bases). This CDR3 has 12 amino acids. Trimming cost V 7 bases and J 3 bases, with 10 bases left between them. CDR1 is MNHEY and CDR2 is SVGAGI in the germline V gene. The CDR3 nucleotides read TGTGCCAGCATCGGCAGGGACTACGAGCAGTACTTC. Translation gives CASIGRDYEQYF.

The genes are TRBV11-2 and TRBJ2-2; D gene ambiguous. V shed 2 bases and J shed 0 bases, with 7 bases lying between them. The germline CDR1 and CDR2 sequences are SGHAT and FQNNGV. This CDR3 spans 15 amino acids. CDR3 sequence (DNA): TGTGCCAGCAGCTTACTAAGTCCGAACACCGGGGAGCTGTTTTTT. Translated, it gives CASSLLSPNTGELFF.

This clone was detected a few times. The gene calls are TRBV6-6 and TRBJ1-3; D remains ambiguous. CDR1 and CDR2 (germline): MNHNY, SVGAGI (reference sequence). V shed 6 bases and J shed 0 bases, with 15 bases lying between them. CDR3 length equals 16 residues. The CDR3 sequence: CASSRGGQNSGNTIYF. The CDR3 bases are TGTGCCAGCAGCCGAGGCGGGCAGAACTCTGGAAACACCATATATTTT.

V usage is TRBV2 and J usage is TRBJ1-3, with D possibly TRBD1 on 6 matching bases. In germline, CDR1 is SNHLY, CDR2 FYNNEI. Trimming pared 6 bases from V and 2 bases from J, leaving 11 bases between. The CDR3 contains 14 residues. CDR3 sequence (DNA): TGTGCCAGCAGACCCCAGGGGCCTGGAAACACCATATATTTT. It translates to CASRPQGPGNTIYF. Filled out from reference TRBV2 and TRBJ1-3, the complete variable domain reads EPEVTQTPSHQVTQMGQEVILRCVPISNHLYFYWYRQILGQKVEFLVSFYNNEISEKSEIFDDQFSVERPDGSNFTLKIRSTKLEDSAMYFCASRPQGPGNTIYFGEGSWLTVV.

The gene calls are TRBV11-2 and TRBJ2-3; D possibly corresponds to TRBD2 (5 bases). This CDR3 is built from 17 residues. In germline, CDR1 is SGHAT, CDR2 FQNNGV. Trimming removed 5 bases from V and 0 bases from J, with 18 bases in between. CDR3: CASSPYPSGKSTDTQYF. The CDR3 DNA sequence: TGTGCCAGCAGCCCATACCCGTCCGGGAAGAGCACAGATACGCAGTATTTT.

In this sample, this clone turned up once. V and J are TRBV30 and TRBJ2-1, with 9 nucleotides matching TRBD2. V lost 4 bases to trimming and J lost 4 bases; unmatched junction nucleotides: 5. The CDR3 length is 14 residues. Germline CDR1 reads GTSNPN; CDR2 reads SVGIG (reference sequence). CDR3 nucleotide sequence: TGTGCCTGGACCGCGGGGGGGAGGTACAATGAGCAGTTCTTC. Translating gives CAWTAGGRYNEQFF.

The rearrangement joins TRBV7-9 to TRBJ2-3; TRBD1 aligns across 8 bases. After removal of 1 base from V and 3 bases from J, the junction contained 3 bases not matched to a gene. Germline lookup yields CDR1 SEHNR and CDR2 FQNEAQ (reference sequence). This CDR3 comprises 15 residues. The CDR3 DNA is TGTGCCAGCAGCTTAGGACAGGGGTCTACAGATACGCAGTATTTT. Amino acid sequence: CASSLGQGSTDTQYF.

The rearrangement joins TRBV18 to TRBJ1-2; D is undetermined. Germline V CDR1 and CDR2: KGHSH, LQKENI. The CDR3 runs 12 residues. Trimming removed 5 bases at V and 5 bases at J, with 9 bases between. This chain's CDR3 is CASSGTVYGYTF. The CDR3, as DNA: TGTGCCAGCTCAGGCACAGTGTATGGCTACACCTTC. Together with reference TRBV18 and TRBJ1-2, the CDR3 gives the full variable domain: NAGVMQNPRHLVRRRGQEARLRCSPMKGHSHVYWYRQLPEEGLKFMVYLQKENIIDESGMPKERFSAEFPKEGPSILRIQQVVRGDSAAYFCASSGTVYGYTFGSGTRLTVV.

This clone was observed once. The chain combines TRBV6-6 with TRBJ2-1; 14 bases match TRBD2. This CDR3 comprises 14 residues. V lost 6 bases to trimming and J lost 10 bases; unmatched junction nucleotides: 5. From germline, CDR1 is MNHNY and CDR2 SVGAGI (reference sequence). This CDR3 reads CASRGLAGVSEQFF. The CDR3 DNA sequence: TGTGCCAGCAGGGGACTAGCGGGAGTTAGCGAGCAGTTCTTC.

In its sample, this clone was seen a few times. This CDR3 is CAWRIETPYGYTF. CDR3 sequence (DNA): TGTGCCTGGAGGATCGAAACACCCTATGGCTACACCTTC. This rearrangement joins TRBV30 to TRBJ1-2, with D unresolved. CDR1 is GTSNPN, CDR2 SVGIG, per germline (reference sequence). V was pared by 3 bases and J by 4 bases, with 12 bases between. The CDR3 runs to 13 residues.